Sequencing of this T cell receptor beta chain was carried out in a study of human T cells and chemical hapten exposure. Whole-study context: Small pooled library volume differences mainly caused per-sample TCR yield variation.

Trimming stripped 7 bases from V and 4 bases from J, with 14 bases between. CDR3 length: 13 residues. The sample's time point: pre-sensitization, week 0. The treatment: therapeutic diphenylcyclopropenone sensitization with weekly scalp DPC. Venepuncture was done earlier than the placement of each patch test. Researchers extracted total RNA from unfractionated whole blood. It was the library that attached unique molecular identifiers to individual cDNA molecules. MiXCR, run by TCRdb on the RACE reads, gives a single entry per CDR3 protein. The table records more than 250,000 distinct CDR3 sequences, about 9% of them present only once.

This specimen was whole blood, taken in connection with sensitization to the hapten diphenylcyclopropenone (DPC). The receptor was derived from a woman aged 40-49 years with alopecia areata. Some clones in this sample may be carry-over from other donors' samples. The chain combines TRBV12-3 or TRBV12-4 with TRBJ2-7, with D tentatively TRBD1 or TRBD2 (6 bases each). The CDR3 DNA is TGTGCCAGCACCGACGGGGGCCTTTACGAGCAGTACTTC. This gives the protein CASTDGGLYEQYF.